Listed below are T cell receptor beta chains from one sample, sequenced in a study of CD8 T cells in Susac syndrome. MiXCR was run by TCRdb on the immunoSEQ multiplex PCR reads, yielding one entry per CDR3 protein. Of about 250,000 distinct CDR3 sequences listed, about 94% are singletons. The sequenced material came from CD4+ T cells from PBMCs. These TCRs come from a human donor with multiple sclerosis. The CDR3 runs from the conserved cysteine through the conserved F or W. Each record gives: J gene, clone size, V gene, D gene, CDR3 protein, CDR3 DNA. The D gene is left open where the match is weak. The size field is filled for only some rows; it gives once, few, many or a size class.

>TRBJ2-2|NA|TRBV9|TRBD1
CASKIADRESGELFF
TGTGCCAGCAAGATCGCCGACAGGGAAAGCGGGGAGCTGTTTTTT
>TRBJ2-5|NA|TRBV3-1|TRBD2
CASSQPGTSGETQYF
TGTGCCAGCAGCCAACCCGGGACTAGCGGCGAGACCCAGTACTTC
>TRBJ2-2|NA|TRBV2|NA
CASNPSLGTGELFF
TGTGCCAGCAACCCCAGTTTAGGCACCGGGGAGCTGTTTTTT
>TRBJ2-7|NA|TRBV28|NA
CASSLFEQIYEQYF
TGTGCCAGCAGTTTGTTCGAGCAAATCTACGAGCAGTACTTC
>TRBJ1-4|NA|TRBV2|NA
CASSRTGMRTNEKLFF
TGTGCCAGCAGTCGCACAGGGATGAGAACTAATGAAAAACTGTTTTTT
>TRBJ2-3|NA|TRBV3-1|NA
CASSQEGPDTQYF
TGTGCCAGCAGCCAAGAAGGCCCAGATACGCAGTATTTT
>TRBJ2-1|NA|TRBV29-1|TRBD2
CSVESPIRAGVGEQFF
TGCAGCGTTGAATCTCCTATTAGAGCGGGAGTCGGTGAGCAGTTCTTC
>TRBJ1-3|NA|TRBV7-6|NA
CASSLGAARGTRNTIYF
TGTGCCAGCAGCTTAGGGGCTGCCAGGGGTACAAGAAACACCATATATTTT
>TRBJ2-3|NA|TRBV12-3/TRBV12-4|TRBD2
CASTTSGGATDTQYF
TGTGCCAGCACAACTAGCGGGGGGGCTACAGATACGCAGTATTTT
>TRBJ1-2|once|TRBV3-1|NA
CASSQEARANYGYTF
TGTGCCAGCAGCCAAGAAGCCAGGGCGAACTATGGCTACACCTTC
>TRBJ2-3|once|TRBV4-1|NA
CASSRVGVRKTDTQYF
TGCGCCAGCAGCCGAGTGGGCGTCAGGAAAACAGATACGCAGTATTTT
>TRBJ2-5|NA|TRBV6-1|TRBD1
CASSEDRGRTQYF
TGTGCCAGCAGTGAAGACAGGGGTCGGACCCAGTACTTC
>TRBJ1-5|NA|TRBV6-1|TRBD1
CASSEGAGGGNQPQHF
TGTGCCAGCAGTGAAGGGGCAGGGGGCGGAAATCAGCCCCAGCATTTT
>TRBJ2-3|NA|TRBV3-1|NA
CASSQDLGSLDTQYF
TGTGCCAGCAGCCAAGATCTTGGTAGCCTGGATACGCAGTATTTT
>TRBJ1-3|NA|TRBV7-2|NA
CASSLSVASGNTIYF
TGTGCCAGCAGCCTAAGTGTAGCTTCTGGAAACACCATATATTTT
>TRBJ1-4|NA|TRBV4-1|NA
CASSQLGIHNEKLFF
TGCGCCAGCAGCCAACTGGGGATTCATAATGAAAAACTGTTTTTT
>TRBJ1-3|NA|TRBV6-1|NA
CASSLAGGSGNTIYF
TGTGCCAGCAGTTTAGCGGGAGGCTCTGGAAACACCATATATTTT
>TRBJ1-2|NA|TRBV14|NA
CASSQDLTVLSGYTF
TGTGCCAGCAGCCAAGATCTCACAGTGTTGAGTGGCTACACCTTC
>TRBJ2-4|NA|TRBV4-2|NA
CASSQVQGGKDIQYF
TGTGCCAGCAGCCAAGTACAGGGGGGGAAAGACATTCAGTACTTC
>TRBJ2-7|NA|TRBV4-1|NA
CASSQVAGPGRQYF
TGCGCCAGCAGCCAAGTGGCTGGGCCTGGCCGGCAGTACTTC
>TRBJ1-1|once|TRBV29-1|NA
CSVWGLNTEAFF
TGCAGCGTTTGGGGTTTGAACACTGAAGCTTTCTTT
>TRBJ2-7|NA|TRBV7-3|TRBD1
CASSLAAGGEHEQYF
TGTGCCAGCAGCTTAGCCGCAGGGGGAGAGCACGAGCAGTACTTC
>TRBJ2-5|NA|TRBV5-1|NA
CASSPSLGRETQYF
TGCGCCAGCAGCCCCTCTCTCGGGCGAGAGACCCAGTACTTC
>TRBJ1-3|NA|TRBV20-1|NA
CSASTSGNTIYF
TGCAGTGCGTCCACCTCTGGAAACACCATATATTTT
>TRBJ1-2|NA|TRBV7-6|NA
CASSLGGGARGYGYTF
TGTGCCAGCAGCTTAGGAGGGGGGGCCCGGGGCTATGGCTACACCTTC
>TRBJ2-1|NA|TRBV19|NA
CASSIGASEYNEQFF
TGTGCCAGTAGTATAGGTGCTAGCGAATACAATGAGCAGTTCTTC
>TRBJ2-1|NA|TRBV24-1|NA
CATSVGSGSYNEQFF
TGTGCCACCAGTGTAGGTAGCGGCTCTTACAATGAGCAGTTCTTC
>TRBJ1-5|NA|TRBV7-9|NA
CASSPRGSEQPQHF
TGTGCCAGCAGCCCCCGCGGGTCTGAACAGCCCCAGCATTTT
>TRBJ1-4|NA|TRBV6-5|NA
CASSYGGAGGANEKLFF
TGTGCCAGCAGTTACGGCGGCGCTGGGGGCGCCAATGAAAAACTGTTTTTT
>TRBJ2-6|NA|TRBV18|TRBD2
CASSPAVGGFESGANVLTF
TGTGCCAGCTCACCGGCCGTGGGGGGGTTCGAGTCTGGGGCCAACGTCCTGACTTTC
>TRBJ1-5|NA|TRBV4-2|TRBD1
CASSQVPGQGRASNQPQHF
TGTGCCAGCAGCCAAGTCCCGGGACAGGGACGGGCTAGCAATCAGCCCCAGCATTTT
>TRBJ2-2|NA|TRBV27|NA
CASSPGRTGGELFF
TGTGCCAGCAGTCCGGGACGAACAGGCGGGGAGCTGTTTTTT
>TRBJ2-2|NA|TRBV11-2|TRBD1
CASKTGQGAIGELFF
TGTGCCAGCAAAACTGGACAGGGGGCGATCGGGGAGCTGTTTTTT
>TRBJ2-1|NA|TRBV12-3/TRBV12-4|NA
CASSYDRSSYNEQFF
TGTGCCAGCAGTTACGACAGGAGCTCCTACAATGAGCAGTTCTTC
>TRBJ2-1|NA|TRBV20-1|TRBD1
CSARAGQGVNEQFF
TGCAGTGCTAGGGCGGGACAGGGGGTCAATGAGCAGTTCTTC
>TRBJ2-6|NA|TRBV20-1|NA
CSAKGSSSGANVLTF
TGCAGTGCTAAGGGGTCCAGCTCTGGGGCCAACGTCCTGACTTTC
>TRBJ2-2|once|TRBV29-1|NA
CSVFLVGTGELFF
TGCAGCGTTTTTCTGGTTGGCACCGGGGAGCTGTTTTTT
>TRBJ1-6|NA|TRBV5-4|NA
CASSPDRINSPLHF
TGTGCCAGCAGCCCCGACAGGATAAATTCACCCCTCCACTTT
>TRBJ1-2|NA|TRBV12-3/TRBV12-4|NA
CASSLEGMGGYTF
TGTGCCAGCAGTTTAGAGGGGATGGGCGGCTACACCTTC
>TRBJ2-2|NA|TRBV11-2|TRBD1
CASSVTLDRTTGELFF
TGTGCCAGCAGCGTCACTTTGGACAGGACTACCGGGGAGCTGTTTTTT
>TRBJ1-2|NA|TRBV3-1|NA
CASSRQLLNYGYTF
TGTGCCAGCAGCCGACAGTTATTAAACTATGGCTACACCTTC
>TRBJ2-3|NA|TRBV5-6|NA
CASSLVREYTDTQYF
TGTGCCAGCAGCTTGGTTAGGGAATACACAGATACGCAGTATTTT
>TRBJ2-3|NA|TRBV3-1|NA
CASSQAGFGTDTQYF
TGTGCCAGCAGCCAAGCTGGATTCGGCACAGATACGCAGTATTTT
>TRBJ1-2|NA|TRBV6-2/TRBV6-3|NA
CASSYIGTAYGYTF
TGTGCCAGCAGTTACATAGGGACCGCCTATGGCTACACCTTC